The 25 T cell receptor beta chains presented below share a single source sample, sequenced in a study of T cells after yellow fever vaccination (dated by TCRdb to the late 2010s). Interpreted using the paper, the treatment or condition label stands for: live attenuated yellow fever vaccine strain. Library method: 5' RACE. Sequencing was performed on an Illumina HiSeq 2500. TCRdb trimmed public reads at Q25 via fastp, called clones via MiXCR and kept in-frame beta chains. Every distinct CDR3 protein forms one entry, paired with its most common genes and DNA. The sample includes some 350,000 distinct CDR3 sequences, with 6% to 8% observed a single time. Approximately 15% of the sample comes from the top ten. This specimen was PBMCs, taken 5 days after the yellow fever booster vaccination. Receptor source: a man under 40 who received the YFV17D yellow fever vaccine.

This clonotype has a count of ten or more. This chain's CDR3 is CSVESSGSIRSYNEQFF. The DNA of the CDR3 is TGCAGCGTTGAGTCTAGCGGGAGCATTAGGTCCTACAATGAGCAGTTCTTC. This rearrangement joins TRBV29-1 to TRBJ2-1; TRBD2 matches 10 bases. V shed 3 bases, J shed 1 base, and the junction held 9 bases outside the gene matches. Germline CDR1 reads SQVTM; CDR2 reads ANQGSEA. The CDR3 sequence is 17 residues long.

This clonotype showed up many times. The rearrangement joins TRBV3-1 to TRBJ2-2; D remains ambiguous. Trimming shortened V by 0 bases and J by 6 bases, and 5 bases separated the two germline ends. The CDR3 is 13 residues long. Germline CDR1 and CDR2: LGHDT and YNNKEL (reference sequence). In nucleotides, the CDR3 is TGTGCCAGCAGCCAAGAAATTTCCGGGGAGCTGTTTTTT. Protein: CASSQEISGELFF.

The table lists this clonotype with a few counts. In DNA form, the CDR3 reads TGTGCCAGCTCAACCCTAACTAGGAGGCAAGAGACCCAGTACTTC. Translation gives CASSTLTRRQETQYF. The chain couples TRBV18 to TRBJ2-5; maybe TRBD2 (5 bases). Trimming took off 5 bases at V and 2 bases at J, with 15 bases between the two ends. The V gene's germline CDR1 is KGHSH and CDR2 LQKENI. CDR3 length: 15 amino acids.

This clonotype has at least ten counts. This sequence joins TRBV28 and TRBJ2-1; D unresolved. CDR1 MDHEN and CDR2 SYDVKM come from the germline V gene. This CDR3 region has 14 residues. The germline V and J ends were trimmed by 6 bases and 4 bases, with 13 bases remaining between them. The CDR3 DNA reads TGTGCCAGCAGACCACCCACGACTTACAATGAGCAGTTCTTC. Translated, it gives CASRPPTTYNEQFF.

This clonotype was found a few times. The gene calls are TRBV5-1 and TRBJ2-3; possible D gene TRBD2, 6 bases. Looked up from germline, CDR1 is SGHRS and CDR2 is YFSETQ. V shed 4 bases and J shed 2 bases, with 11 bases lying between them. This CDR3 is built from 14 residues. CDR3 loop: CASSDRDSTDTQYF. CDR3 bases: TGCGCCAGCAGCGACCGGGACTCCACAGATACGCAGTATTTT.

This clonotype was counted ten times or more. The rearrangement uses TRBV18 and TRBJ1-1; D gene ambiguous. The CDR3 length is 13 residues. The V end was cut by 0 bases, the J end by 10 bases, with 12 bases between. Germline CDR1 KGHSH, CDR2 LQKENI. CDR3 nucleotides: TGTGCCAGCTCACCACCAGCAGGACTTGGAGCTTTCTTT. Amino acids: CASSPPAGLGAFF.

This clonotype was recorded at least ten times. The chain employs TRBV24-1 and TRBJ2-1; 10 nucleotides line up with TRBD2. V trimming: 1 base; J trimming: 8 bases; junction bases outside the gene matches: 7. CDR1 is KGHDR and CDR2 is SFDVKD in the germline V gene. CDR3 length: 16 amino acids. The DNA for the CDR3 is TGTGCCACCAGTGATTTTCGCCCTAGCGGGGGCTATGAGCAGTTCTTC. Its protein is CATSDFRPSGGYEQFF.

Concerning this clonotype itself: The DNA is omitted, as the CDR3 cannot be located on it reliably, and the CDR3 follows TCRdb's listing. This chain connects TRBV12-3 or TRBV12-4 to TRBJ2-1; TRBD1 is the table's D call and was not checked against the DNA. The CDR3 is 14 amino acids in total, end residues counted. The CDR3 protein is CASSFGPGGNEQFF.

A few counts support this clonotype. This sequence joins TRBV18 and TRBJ2-7; 8 bases are a match to TRBD2. The CDR3 runs 15 residues. CDR1 is KGHSH and CDR2 is LQKENI in the germline V gene. With 3 bases clipped from V and 0 bases from J, the junction kept 4 bases outside the gene matches. The DNA of the CDR3 is TGTGCCAGCTCACCGGCGGGAGGATTCTCCTACGAGCAGTACTTC. It encodes CASSPAGGFSYEQYF.

The chain carries TRBV28 and TRBJ2-5; D gene uncertain. Germline V gene sequence: CDR1 MDHEN, CDR2 SYDVKM. This CDR3 region has 14 residues. Trimming stripped 4 bases from V and 4 bases from J, with 13 bases between. The CDR3 DNA follows: TGTGCCAGCAGTTCGCCGGCCCCAAGAGAGACCCAGTACTTC. Protein sequence: CASSSPAPRETQYF.

This chain connects TRBV6-2 or TRBV6-3 to TRBJ2-5, with a possible D match to TRBD2 (6 bases). The CDR3 runs to 13 residues. CDR1 is MNHEY, CDR2 SVGEGT, per germline. The ends were cut back, 2 bases at V and 7 bases at J, with 11 bases in the middle. CDR3: CASSYRREWTQYF. For the CDR3, the DNA is TGTGCCAGCAGTTACAGGCGGGAATGGACCCAGTACTTC.

This clonotype has at least ten counts. This chain connects TRBV6-5 to TRBJ2-1; a weak D match, TRBD2 (6 bases). Trimming left V 0 bases short and J 9 bases short, with 15 bases between. The CDR3 extends over 15 amino acids. Germline values: CDR1 MNHEY, CDR2 SVGAGI. CDR3 sequence: CASSYSGTSLGEQFF. The CDR3 DNA sequence: TGTGCCAGCAGTTACTCAGGGACTTCGCTGGGTGAGCAGTTCTTC.

This clonotype has a handful of counts. The chain employs TRBV20-1 and TRBJ2-1; TRBD2 might be the D (6 bases). Germline V lookup: CDR1 DFQATT, CDR2 SNEGSKA (reference sequence). Trimming cost V 6 bases and J 8 bases, with 23 bases left between them. This CDR3 contains 15 residues. The CDR3 region is CSAQRTGVRVDEQFF. DNA of the CDR3: TGCAGTGCCCAGCGTACGGGGGTCCGAGTTGATGAGCAGTTCTTC.

This clonotype appeared a few times. CDR3 loop: CASSSEIDKPQHF. The CDR3 nucleotides read TGTGCCAGCAGCTCTGAAATTGACAAGCCCCAGCATTTT. The V gene is TRBV7-2, the J gene TRBJ1-5; D uncertain. V lost 4 bases to trimming and J lost 8 bases, with 12 bases between them. Germline CDR1 reads SGHTA; CDR2 reads FQGNSA. CDR3 length: 13 residues.

This clonotype was counted only a few times. V usage is TRBV3-1 and J usage is TRBJ2-7; perhaps D is TRBD1 or TRBD2 (5 bases each). This CDR3 contains 12 residues. CDR1 is LGHDT and CDR2 is YNNKEL in the germline V gene (reference sequence). Trimming removed 3 bases from V and 5 bases from J, with 8 bases in between. CDR3 residues: CASSQGTDEQYF. CDR3 coding DNA: TGTGCCAGCAGCCAGGGGACGGACGAGCAGTACTTC.

In its sample, this clonotype was seen a few times. The genes are TRBV10-3 and TRBJ2-7; no definite D call. Trimming removed 10 bases from V and 2 bases from J, with 12 bases in between. The CDR3 extends over 12 amino acids. Germline V lookup: CDR1 ENHRY, CDR2 SYGVKD. This CDR3 is CATRQGPYEQYF. CDR3 sequence (DNA): TGTGCCACTCGGCAAGGGCCCTACGAGCAGTACTTC.

This chain links TRBV7-2 with TRBJ1-3; tentatively, D is TRBD1 (5 bases). Germline V gene lookup returns CDR1 SGHTA and CDR2 FQGNSA. This CDR3 is built from 15 residues. V lost 2 bases to trimming and J lost 4 bases, with 12 bases between them. The CDR3, as DNA: TGTGCCAGCAGCTTAAGCAGGGTGGAAGGAAACACCATATATTTT. This sequence encodes CASSLSRVEGNTIYF.

Only a few counts were recorded for this clonotype. This chain joins TRBV6-1 and TRBJ1-4; the D gene is possibly TRBD1 (6 bases). Trimming pared 1 base from V and 4 bases from J, leaving 16 bases between. There are 17 residues in the CDR3. Germline CDR1 MNHNS, CDR2 SASEGT. The CDR3 sequence is CASSEVGLDRVNEKLFF. In DNA, the CDR3 is TGTGCCAGCAGTGAAGTTGGGCTGGACAGAGTTAATGAAAAACTGTTTTTT.

The chain couples TRBV5-1 to TRBJ2-1; D gene uncertain. This CDR3 contains 15 residues. Germline V gene data show CDR1 as SGHRS and CDR2 as YFSETQ. Between the trimmed V and J ends, which lost 6 bases and 10 bases, there was a span of 23 bases. The CDR3 is CASTQTVGLPDEQFF. CDR3 nucleotide sequence: TGCGCCAGCACCCAAACCGTCGGGCTCCCCGACGAGCAGTTCTTC. Drawing the rest from reference TRBV5-1 and TRBJ2-1, the complete variable domain is KAGVTQTPRYLIKTRGQQVTLSCSPISGHRSVSWYQQTPGQGLQFLFEYFSETQRNKGNFPGRFSGRQFSNSRSEMNVSTLELGDSALYLCASTQTVGLPDEQFFGPGTRLTVL.

This clonotype was counted ten times or more. This rearrangement joins TRBV11-2 to TRBJ2-1; D may be TRBD2 (6 bases). With 5 bases removed from V and 0 bases from J, the gap between germline ends came to 14 bases. This CDR3 has 16 amino acids. Germline V gene data show CDR1 as SGHAT and CDR2 as FQNNGV. As DNA, the CDR3 is TGTGCCAGCAGCCCCGTTATGGGGGGCTCCTACAATGAGCAGTTCTTC. Translating gives CASSPVMGGSYNEQFF.

This clonotype was counted between two and nine times. The V call is TRBV7-3, the J call TRBJ1-1; D unclear. V was trimmed by 2 bases and J by 5 bases, leaving 15 bases between them. Germline V gene lookup returns CDR1 SGHTA and CDR2 FQGTGA. The CDR3 consists of 15 residues. The CDR3 here is CASSLVTVRSTEAFF. The CDR3, as DNA: TGTGCCAGCAGCTTAGTCACGGTTAGGAGTACTGAAGCTTTCTTT.

This clonotype was counted only a few times. For the CDR3, the DNA is TGCAGTGCTAGGGACAGGTCCTACTATGGCTACACCTTC. This translates into CSARDRSYYGYTF. This chain connects TRBV20-1 to TRBJ1-2; TRBD1 matches 7 bases. CDR1 is DFQATT, CDR2 SNEGSKA, per germline (reference sequence). The CDR3 runs 13 residues. V was pared by 3 bases and J by 3 bases, with 4 bases of the junction left unmatched.

This clonotype was seen ten or more times. This chain uses TRBV29-1 with TRBJ2-7, with D unclear. Looked up from germline, CDR1 is SQVTM and CDR2 is ANQGSEA. This CDR3 spans 12 amino acids. Trimming left V 5 bases short and J 0 bases short, with 8 bases between. CDR3 sequence reads: CSVLKVSYEQYF. The CDR3 DNA reads TGCAGCGTTTTAAAGGTCTCCTACGAGCAGTACTTC.

This clonotype appeared many times. This sequence joins TRBV5-1 and TRBJ2-7; 9 bases match TRBD2. V lost 4 bases and J lost 3; bases outside the gene matches: 2. Germline V CDR1 and CDR2: SGHRS, YFSETQ. The CDR3 extends over 13 amino acids. CDR3 coding DNA: TGCGCCAGCAGCCCTAGCGGGGTCTACGAGCAGTACTTC. Translated: CASSPSGVYEQYF.

This clonotype occurred a few times. The chain couples TRBV5-1 to TRBJ2-2; D gene unclear. Trimming stripped 4 bases from V and 0 bases from J, with 10 bases between. Germline V gene sequence: CDR1 SGHRS, CDR2 YFSETQ. This CDR3 region has 15 residues. This CDR3 reads CASSPDGPNTGELFF. In DNA, the CDR3 is TGCGCCAGCAGCCCGGACGGTCCGAACACCGGGGAGCTGTTTTTT. Filled out from reference TRBV5-1 and TRBJ2-2, the complete variable domain reads KAGVTQTPRYLIKTRGQQVTLSCSPISGHRSVSWYQQTPGQGLQFLFEYFSETQRNKGNFPGRFSGRQFSNSRSEMNVSTLELGDSALYLCASSPDGPNTGELFFGEGSRLTVL.